The 9 T cell receptor beta chains below come from one sample, sequenced in a study of response to subunit inactivated influenza vaccine. TCRdb re-derived calls from the RT-PCR reads in MiXCR, one entry per CDR3 protein. The data contain 650,000 to 800,000 distinct CDR3 sequences, more than 11% of them singletons. The sequenced sample was PBMCs from blood, obtained around two weeks before vaccination. These receptor sequences come from a man aged 45-60 years who received an inactivated influenza vaccine.

The V gene is TRBV29-1, the J gene TRBJ2-4; possible D gene TRBD2, 5 bases. The CDR3 loop spans 12 amino acids. Germline CDR1 reads SQVTM; CDR2 reads ANQGSEA. V lost 5 bases to trimming and J lost 9 bases, with 14 bases between them. The CDR3 loop is CSVSLTAGIQYF. The CDR3 DNA reads TGCAGCGTTAGTCTTACGGCGGGCATTCAGTACTTC.

This clonotype showed up many times. The chain employs TRBV3-1 and TRBJ2-1, with TRBD2 matching 7 bases. This CDR3 is 16 amino acids long. V lost 1 base to trimming and J lost 3 bases; unmatched junction nucleotides: 6. Per the germline V gene, CDR1 is LGHDT and CDR2 is YNNKEL (reference sequence). As DNA, the CDR3 is TGTGCCAGCAGCCAAGTCGCCGGGAGGTACTACAATGAGCAGTTCTTC. Translated, it gives CASSQVAGRYYNEQFF.

V is TRBV12-3 or TRBV12-4 and J is TRBJ2-2; D is unclear. Trimming took off 2 bases at V and 4 bases at J, with 11 bases between the two ends. The CDR3 is 15 amino acids. The CDR3 sequence is CASSLSGLSTGELFF. The CDR3 nucleotides are TGTGCCAGCAGTTTATCTGGGTTGAGCACCGGGGAGCTGTTTTTT.

This clonotype was seen only a few times. The V and J genes are TRBV6-4 and TRBJ2-1; 10 bases line up with TRBD2. The CDR3 is made up of 13 amino acids. Trimming took 4 bases from V and 12 from J; bases not matched to a gene: 6. Germline CDR1 reads MRHNA; CDR2 reads SNTAGT. The DNA of the CDR3 is TGTGCCAGCAGTGCGACTAGCGGGCCCACGCAGTTCTTC. Protein sequence: CASSATSGPTQFF.

The chain's CDR3 is CASSGKSGRANEKLFF. CDR3 in DNA: TGTGCCAGCAGCGGAAAATCAGGGCGAGCTAATGAAAAACTGTTTTTT. The chain is built from TRBV9 and TRBJ1-4; a possible D gene is TRBD1 (5 bases). This CDR3 contains 16 residues. CDR1 is SGDLS and CDR2 is YYNGEE in the germline V gene. The V and J ends lost 3 bases and 3 bases respectively, with 15 bases between them.

This clonotype was seen more than once but under ten times. In DNA form, the CDR3 reads TGTGCCAGCAGCCAAGGTAGCGGGAGGCCCACAGATACGCAGTATTTT. Translating it yields CASSQGSGRPTDTQYF. The V and J genes are TRBV4-2 and TRBJ2-3, with 10 bases that match TRBD2. J was trimmed by 2 bases and V by 1 base; bases with no gene match: 3. The CDR3 runs to 16 residues. Germline assignment: CDR1 LGHNA and CDR2 YNFKEQ.

This clonotype was recorded many times. At one end, the junction sequence differs from germline, possibly due to a read error. The V and J genes are TRBV6-6 and TRBJ2-7; TRBD1 is a possible D gene (7 bases). This CDR3 is 13 amino acids long. CDR1 and CDR2 from the germline V gene are MNHNY and SVGAGI (reference sequence). The CDR3 is CATSTGEADEQYF. The CDR3 nucleotides read TGTGCCACCAGTACAGGGGAGGCCGACGAGCAGTACTTC.

V gene TRBV20-1 combines with J gene TRBJ2-5; D remains unclear. This CDR3 is 13 amino acids long. Germline V CDR1 and CDR2: DFQATT, SNEGSKA (reference sequence). Trimming cost V 6 bases and J 2 bases, with 13 bases left between them. CDR3 DNA: TGCAGTGCGATACGGACGGTTCAAGAGACCCAGTACTTC. Translating it yields CSAIRTVQETQYF.

V is TRBV10-3 and J is TRBJ2-7; no firm D call. Germline-derived CDR1 and CDR2 are ENHRY and SYGVKD. V was trimmed by 6 bases and J by 5 bases, leaving 14 bases between them. This CDR3 contains 13 residues. This chain's CDR3 is CAISQREVDEQYF. The CDR3 DNA is TGTGCCATCAGCCAGAGAGAGGTGGACGAGCAGTACTTC.